This T cell receptor beta chain stems from a study of OX40 agonist ivuxolimab in advanced cancers. On this clone: Its antigen is unknown.

General study points: Both blood CD4+ and CD8+ T cells showed clonal growth by week 6 at 0.1 to 3.0 mg/kg.

Per germline, CDR1 SEHNR and CDR2 FQNEAQ (reference sequence). The CDR3 loop spans 14 amino acids. Deletions cut 1 base from V and 9 bases from J, with 10 bases between. Some clones are missing from TCRdb's copy, which holds only in-frame ones; the method was immunoSEQ multiplex PCR. The sample gives 70,000 or so clones, around 87% of which show up once; about 10% is in the top ten. The receptor's source is an adult with an advanced solid tumor such as melanoma, head and neck, liver or kidney cancer. The sample consisted of CD4+ or CD8+ T cells sorted from blood, taken in a trial of the OX40 agonist ivuxolimab. This chain links TRBV7-9 with TRBJ1-6; possible D gene TRBD1, 5 bases. CDR3 residues: CASSLGQIVSPLHF. The DNA for the CDR3 is TGTGCCAGCAGCTTAGGACAGATAGTTTCACCCCTCCACTTT.